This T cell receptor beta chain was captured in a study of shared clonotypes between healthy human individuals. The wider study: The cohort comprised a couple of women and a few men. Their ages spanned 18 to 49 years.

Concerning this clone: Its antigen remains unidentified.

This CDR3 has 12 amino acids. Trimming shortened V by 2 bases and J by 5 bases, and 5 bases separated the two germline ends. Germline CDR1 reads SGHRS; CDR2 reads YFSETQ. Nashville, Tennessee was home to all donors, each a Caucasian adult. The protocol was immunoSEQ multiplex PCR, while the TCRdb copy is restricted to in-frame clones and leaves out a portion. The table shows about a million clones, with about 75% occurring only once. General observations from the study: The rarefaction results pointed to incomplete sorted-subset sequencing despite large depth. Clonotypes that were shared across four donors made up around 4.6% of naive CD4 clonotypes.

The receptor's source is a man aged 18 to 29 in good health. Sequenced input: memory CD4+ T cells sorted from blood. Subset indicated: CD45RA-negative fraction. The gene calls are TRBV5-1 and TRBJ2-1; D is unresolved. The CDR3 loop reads CASSFLNNEQFF. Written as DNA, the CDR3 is TGCGCCAGCAGCTTTCTAAACAATGAGCAGTTCTTC.